The subject of this entry is one TCR beta chain. Clones were sequenced by immunoSEQ multiplex PCR, and TCRdb holds only the in-frame ones, with some missing. The data hold over 200,000 clones, with roughly 76% observed a single time. V was shortened by 0 bases and J by 2 bases, with 8 bases between the two germline ends. CDR1 and CDR2 (germline): LGHNA, YSLEER. The CDR3 has 14 amino acids. The data were obtained in a study of blood T cell repertoires in COVID-19. On the study more broadly: Donors in the United States, Italy and Spain gave samples during acute or convalescent COVID-19.

This chain connects TRBV4-3 to TRBJ2-7; D ambiguous. The clonotype comes from a human donor in a cohort sampled during active COVID-19. The sequencing sample was made of peripheral blood. The CDR3 sequence is CASSQDSGTYEQYF. CDR3 nucleotides: TGCGCCAGCAGCCAAGATTCAGGAACCTACGAGCAGTACTTC.